This T cell receptor (beta chain) stems from a study of blood T cells in healthy people across ages. Overall study context: Per two T cells, template switching captured roughly one barcoded beta molecule.

Each sample had at least 7 million PBMCs isolated. V was cut by 11 bases and J by 4 bases, with 14 bases left in between. This CDR3 contains 12 residues. CDR1 MGHRA and CDR2 YSYEKL come from the germline V gene. This clonotype was seen a few times. Alongside a J-beta primer mix, a sample-barcoded 5' primer served in a second PCR lasting about 7 to 12 cycles. At least 3 million CDR3-containing paired-end reads were obtained per sample. A single record per CDR3 protein comes from TCRdb applying MiXCR to the 5' RACE reads. The sample holds 1.8 million or so distinct CDR3 sequences, roughly 43% seen once. The specimen sequenced was blood. The chain uses TRBV4-1 and TRBJ2-5, with D possibly TRBD1 on 5 matching bases. The sequence was obtained from a human donor in good health. CDR3 in DNA: TGCGCCTCCTTGGGGCCAGGAGAGACCCAGTACTTC. Translation: CASLGPGETQYF.